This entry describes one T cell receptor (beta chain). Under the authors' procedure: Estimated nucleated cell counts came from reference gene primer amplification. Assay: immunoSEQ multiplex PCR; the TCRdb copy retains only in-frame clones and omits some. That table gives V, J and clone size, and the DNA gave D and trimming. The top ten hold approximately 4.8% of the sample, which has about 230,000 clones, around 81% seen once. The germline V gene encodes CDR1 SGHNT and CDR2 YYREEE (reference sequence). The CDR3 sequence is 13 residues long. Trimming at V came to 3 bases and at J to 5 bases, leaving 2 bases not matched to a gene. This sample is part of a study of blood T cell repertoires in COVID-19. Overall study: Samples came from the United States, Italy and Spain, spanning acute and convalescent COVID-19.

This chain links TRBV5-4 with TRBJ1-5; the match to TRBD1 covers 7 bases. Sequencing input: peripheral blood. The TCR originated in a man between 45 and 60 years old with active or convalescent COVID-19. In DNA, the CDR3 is TGTGCCAGCAGCTGGGACAGAGATCAGCCCCAGCATTTT. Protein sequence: CASSWDRDQPQHF.